This TCR beta chain was documented in a study of CD8+CD57+ T cells in acquired aplastic anemia (dated by TCRdb to 2017 to 2018). Turning to the overall study: DNA extracted from sorted CD4+ and CD8+ cells had a mean of roughly 3.3 ug, with a range of 0.2 to 27.4 ug. CD8+CD57+ expansion was defined as frequency above the mean frequency observed in healthy subjects. The research as a whole found: Between patients and healthy controls, no significant difference in CD8+ Simpson's diversity was found (P=0.060). Twenty-nine CD8+ CDR3 sequences were shared between patients and controls but appeared highly expressed in patients and within their immunodominant clones.

Profiling of TCR beta VDJ combinations and CDR3 sequences used genomic DNA as the template. An Illumina HiSeq 2000 was used for TCR repertoire sequencing. As for the original processing: Repertoire assessment relied on Simpson's diversity index, CDR3 size and DJ length profiles, and TRBV/TRBJ rearrangement plots. The immunodominant clone was defined as the most abundant DNA sequence in deep sequencing data. CDR3 amino acid sequences were screened for sharing across subjects and were compared with published repertoires and the VDJdb database. TCRdb passed the public sequencing reads through fastp at Q25 and MiXCR, retaining productive beta sequences. Records with the same CDR3 protein are collapsed into one entry carrying the most frequent genes and DNA. Here the V and J calls rest on TCRdb's processing, not on the authors' analysis. This sample gives 450,000 to 600,000 distinct CDR3 sequences in total; approximately 33% of them show up just once. The ten biggest clones cover 0.8% to 0.85% of the sample.

Expansion of CD8+CD57+ cells had been shown by flow cytometry in the patients chosen for sequencing. Every patient had a diagnosis of severe acquired aplastic anemia based on International Study of Aplastic Anemia and Agranulocytosis and Camitta criteria. At the time blood was sampled, none of the patients had received any therapy. TCR repertoires of sorted CD4+ and CD8+ blood T cells from severe aplastic anemia patients and healthy subjects were deep-sequenced in the study. Patients were enrolled in the USA under clinicaltrials.gov protocols 00001620, 01623167, 00001397, 00071045, 00081523 and 00961064. Ficoll-Paque density gradient centrifugation was used to isolate peripheral blood mononuclear cells. Before DNA extraction, CD4+ and CD8+ T cells were sorted with FACS or magnetic beads. This clonotype occurred many times. The clone's antigen remains unknown. No base quality information exists; no much larger clone differs at one position.

The CDR3 has 12 amino acids, counting the end cysteine and phenylalanine. The retained sequence is limited to the CDR3, 36 bases, with the frame set at the first base. V sheds 3 bases and J sheds 7 bases, leaving 8 bases between their ends. CDR1 and CDR2, looked up from the germline V gene, are KGHDR and SFDVKD. The sequence was obtained from a human donor with aplastic anemia. The receptor chain draws on TRBV24-1 and TRBJ1-2, with the D gene too uncertain to name. Specimen: sorted CD4+, CD8+, or CD8+CD57+ T cells (not recorded which) from PBMCs. CDR3 reads: CATSDHTRGYTF. The DNA is TGTGCCACCAGTGATCACACTCGTGGCTACACCTTC.